Shown below are 29 T cell receptor beta chains from a single sample sequenced in a study of OX40 agonist ivuxolimab in advanced cancers. The protocol was immunoSEQ multiplex PCR, while the TCRdb copy is restricted to in-frame clones and leaves out a portion. The table has 70,000 to 95,000 clones, roughly 90% seen once. The sample was CD4+ or CD8+ T cells sorted from blood, taken in a trial of the OX40 agonist ivuxolimab. These receptors were obtained from an adult with an advanced solid tumor such as melanoma, head and neck, liver or kidney cancer.

The V call is TRBV10-3, the J call TRBJ2-1, with 8 bases identical to TRBD2. This CDR3 region has 15 residues. With 6 bases clipped from V and 3 bases from J, the junction kept 7 bases outside the gene matches. Germline V gene data show CDR1 as ENHRY and CDR2 as SYGVKD. The CDR3 nucleotides read TGTGCCATCAGCAAAGCGGGGGATCTCTACAATGAGCAGTTCTTC. Protein: CAISKAGDLYNEQFF.

The V gene is TRBV6-1, the J gene TRBJ1-1; TRBD1 matches 9 bases. J lost 1 base, V lost 7 bases, and 4 bases had no gene match. CDR3 length: 14 amino acids. Germline loops: CDR1 MNHNS, CDR2 SASEGT. The CDR3 DNA sequence: TGTGCCAGCAATCCGACAGGGGGGAACACTGAAGCTTTCTTT. This gives the protein CASNPTGGNTEAFF.

The chain recombines TRBV7-8 with TRBJ2-3; no definite D call. The ends were cut back, 2 bases at V and 4 bases at J, with 7 bases in the middle. The germline V gene has CDR1 SGHVS and CDR2 FQNEAQ. The CDR3 is made up of 13 amino acids. The CDR3: CASSLPNADTQYF. CDR3 bases: TGTGCCAGCAGCTTACCGAACGCAGATACGCAGTATTTT.

The chain employs TRBV5-1 and TRBJ2-1, with TRBD2 matching 11 bases. The CDR3 length is 15 residues. Looked up from germline, CDR1 is SGHRS and CDR2 is YFSETQ. V shed 4 bases, J shed 5 bases, and the junction held 5 bases outside the gene matches. CDR3 amino acids: CASSLLAGENNEQFF. As DNA, the CDR3 is TGCGCCAGCAGCCTACTAGCGGGAGAGAACAATGAGCAGTTCTTC.

The chain employs TRBV7-2 and TRBJ2-7; D gene uncertain. This CDR3 spans 16 amino acids. Germline CDR1 reads SGHTA; CDR2 reads FQGNSA. Between the trimmed V and J ends, which lost 1 base and 2 bases, there was a span of 15 bases. For the CDR3, the DNA is TGTGCCAGCAGCTTAGGTATGGGCAGTATTGCCTACGAGCAGTACTTC. It yields the protein CASSLGMGSIAYEQYF.

This clone was counted once. The V call is TRBV2, the J call TRBJ1-2; possible D gene TRBD1, 6 bases. The CDR3 extends over 15 amino acids. Trimming shortened V by 1 base and J by 7 bases, and 16 bases separated the two germline ends. CDR1 SNHLY and CDR2 FYNNEI come from the germline V gene. The CDR3 spells CASSEGVRGIGGYTF. DNA of the CDR3: TGTGCCAGCAGTGAAGGCGTCAGGGGAATCGGTGGCTACACCTTC.

The chain recombines TRBV18 with TRBJ2-1, with 12 bases lining up with TRBD2. The CDR3 covers 18 residues. Germline CDR1 reads KGHSH; CDR2 reads LQKENI. V gave up 3 bases and J gave up 7 bases; unmatched junction bases: 13. The CDR3 region has the DNA TGTGCCAGCTCACCTAAACTAGCGGGAGGAAGTGTGGGGAATGAGCAGTTCTTC. Protein product: CASSPKLAGGSVGNEQFF.

The V gene is TRBV6-6, the J gene TRBJ1-2; possibly TRBD1 for D (6 bases). The CDR3 extends over 16 amino acids. Looked up from germline, CDR1 is MNHNY and CDR2 is SVGAGI (reference sequence). V was pared by 6 bases and J by 4 bases, with 21 bases between. The CDR3 region has the DNA TGTGCCAGCAGAACCGGGACACGGGCCACTGTCTATGGCTACACCTTC. Its protein product is CASRTGTRATVYGYTF.

The J gene is TRBJ2-1, the V gene TRBV23-1; D uncertain. TRBV23-1 is flagged as an ORF with uncertain function. V was cut by 6 bases and J by 12 bases, with 18 bases left in between. The CDR3 is 13 amino acids. In nucleotides, the CDR3 is TGCGCCAGCAGATCTCCTTTCGGCAATACGCAGTTCTTC. Protein product: CASRSPFGNTQFF.

This chain joins TRBV28 and TRBJ1-5, with D perhaps TRBD1 (6 bases). The V end was cut by 10 bases, the J end by 4 bases, with 14 bases between. From germline, CDR1 is MDHEN and CDR2 SYDVKM. The CDR3 covers 13 residues. CDR3: CAIGRGGNQPQHF. In nucleotides, the CDR3 is TGTGCCATCGGGAGGGGGGGGAATCAGCCCCAGCATTTT.

The V gene is TRBV2, the J gene TRBJ2-1, with 12 positions matching TRBD1. Germline loops: CDR1 SNHLY, CDR2 FYNNEI. The CDR3 runs to 18 residues. Trimming removed 2 bases from V and 7 bases from J; junction bases left unmatched: 12. CDR3 residues: CASSEYPGQGAIFNEQFF. DNA for the CDR3: TGTGCCAGCAGTGAATACCCGGGACAGGGGGCAATTTTTAATGAGCAGTTCTTC.

J is TRBJ2-5 and V is TRBV7-2, with 9 nucleotides matching TRBD1. The CDR3 sequence is 15 residues long. Germline lookup yields CDR1 SGHTA and CDR2 FQGNSA. V was pared by 3 bases and J by 0 bases, with 2 bases of the junction left unmatched. DNA for the CDR3: TGTGCCAGCAGCTTTGGGGACAGGGACCAAGAGACCCAGTACTTC. This codes for CASSFGDRDQETQYF.

This rearrangement joins TRBV5-5 to TRBJ1-5; D ambiguous. The germline gives CDR1 SGHKS, CDR2 YYEKEE (reference sequence). There are 13 residues in the CDR3. V was pared by 1 base and J by 4 bases, with 6 bases between. The CDR3 sequence: CASSLRGNQPQHF. The CDR3 nucleotides read TGTGCCAGCAGCTTGAGAGGGAATCAGCCCCAGCATTTT.

The chain is built from TRBV4-1 and TRBJ1-2, with 12 nucleotides matching TRBD1. V lost 5 bases to trimming and J lost 7 bases; unmatched junction nucleotides: 8. This CDR3 is built from 15 residues. Germline CDR1 is MGHRA and CDR2 is YSYEKL. This CDR3 reads CASSRSGQGAAGYTF. Written as DNA, the CDR3 is TGCGCCAGCAGCAGGTCGGGACAGGGGGCGGCTGGCTACACCTTC.

The gene calls are TRBV5-6 and TRBJ1-5, with D perhaps matching TRBD1 (5 bases). The CDR3 loop spans 15 amino acids. The V gene's germline CDR1 is SGHDT and CDR2 YYEEEE. The ends were cut back, 6 bases at V and 5 bases at J, with 18 bases in the middle. The CDR3 DNA reads TGTGCCAGCACCCTGGGTCGCAGGGCAGATCAGCCCCAGCATTTT. It specifies CASTLGRRADQPQHF.

The V call is TRBV19, the J call TRBJ1-2; D gene unclear. CDR1 is LNHDA and CDR2 is SQIVND in the germline V gene (reference sequence). CDR3 length: 17 residues. Trimming took 4 bases from V and 3 from J, leaving 21 bases between them. CDR3 region: CASSKDFQQPIDYGYTF. CDR3 sequence (DNA): TGTGCCAGTAGTAAGGACTTCCAACAGCCCATCGACTATGGCTACACCTTC.

The rearrangement links TRBV28 to TRBJ1-1; 7 bases match TRBD1. In germline, CDR1 is MDHEN, CDR2 SYDVKM. Trimming cost V 4 bases and J 0 bases; bases outside gene matches: 8. The CDR3 has 16 amino acids. This chain's CDR3 is CASSYQTGILNTEAFF. DNA of the CDR3: TGTGCCAGCAGTTACCAGACAGGGATCCTGAACACTGAAGCTTTCTTT. The entire variable domain, with the rest obtained from reference TRBV28 and TRBJ1-1, is as follows: DVKVTQSSRYLVKRTGEKVFLECVQDMDHENMFWYRQDPGLGLRLIYFSYDVKMKEKGDIPEGYSVSREKKERFSLILESASTNQTSMYLCASSYQTGILNTEAFFGQGTRLTVV.

The V and J genes are TRBV7-2 and TRBJ2-5; D is unclear. Germline CDR1 is SGHTA and CDR2 is FQGNSA. Trimming took 1 base from V and 6 from J, leaving 6 bases between them. CDR3 length: 12 amino acids. CDR3 DNA sequence: TGTGCCAGCAGCTTAGTATCTAAGACCCAGTACTTC. Its translation is CASSLVSKTQYF.

This chain uses TRBV6-5 with TRBJ1-3; D is uncertain. V lost 0 bases, J lost 0 bases, and 6 bases lay in between. The CDR3 spans 15 residues. Germline V gene lookup returns CDR1 MNHEY and CDR2 SVGAGI. CDR3 coding DNA: TGTGCCAGCAGTTACTCGAGGAACTCTGGAAACACCATATATTTT. Its protein is CASSYSRNSGNTIYF.

The chain has TRBV4-2 and TRBJ1-4, with D hard to call. The CDR3 extends over 15 amino acids. Germline lookup yields CDR1 LGHNA and CDR2 YNFKEQ. The V gene lost 0 bases and the J gene lost 4 bases, with 9 bases spanning the gap. The CDR3 protein is CASSQETSGNEKLFF. Here the CDR3 DNA reads TGTGCCAGCAGCCAAGAAACGAGTGGTAATGAAAAACTGTTTTTT.

The chain carries TRBV11-3 and TRBJ2-4, with 7 bases identical to TRBD1. Germline CDR1 is SGHNT and CDR2 is YENEEA. The length of the CDR3 is 20 residues. Trimming cost V 7 bases and J 1 base; bases outside gene matches: 22. The CDR3 reads CASNGPRGRQGSLAKNIQYF. The DNA of the CDR3 is TGTGCCAGCAACGGCCCCAGGGGCCGACAGGGCTCTCTCGCCAAAAACATTCAGTACTTC.

The CDR3 DNA is TGTGCCAGCAGCGTAGGAGATAGCGGGAGCGCAGATACGCAGTATTTT. Translated, it gives CASSVGDSGSADTQYF. This chain uses TRBV9 with TRBJ2-3, with 9 bases lining up with TRBD2. Germline values: CDR1 SGDLS, CDR2 YYNGEE. CDR3 length: 16 residues. V dropped 0 bases and J dropped 4; count of bases not matched to a gene: 6. The whole variable domain, filled in from reference TRBV9 and TRBJ2-3, reads DSGVTQTPKHLITATGQRVTLRCSPRSGDLSVYWYQQSLDQGLQFLIQYYNGEERAKGNILERFSAQQFPDLHSELNLSSLELGDSALYFCASSVGDSGSADTQYFGPGTRLTVL.

The rearrangement joins TRBV6-1 to TRBJ1-1, with a tentative D call TRBD1 (6 bases). Per germline, CDR1 MNHNS and CDR2 SASEGT. This CDR3 is built from 12 residues. V was cut by 8 bases and J by 9 bases, with 16 bases left in between. Here the CDR3 DNA reads TGTGCCAGCCAACAGAGGACAGAGAAAGCTTTCTTT. Amino acids: CASQQRTEKAFF.

CDR3 loop: CASSSVRAFF. Here the CDR3 DNA reads TGTGCCAGCAGTTCGGTCAGAGCTTTCTTT. V and J are TRBV28 and TRBJ1-1; unclear D gene. Germline CDR1 MDHEN, CDR2 SYDVKM. CDR3 length: 10 amino acids. V lost 4 bases, J lost 10 bases, and 7 bases lay in between.

The V gene is TRBV23-1, the J gene TRBJ2-2; 14 bases map to TRBD2. Being an ORF, TRBV23-1 has a function that is uncertain. V was clipped by 6 bases and J by 3 bases; unmatched bases: 0. CDR3 length: 15 residues. The CDR3 protein is CASRGLAGDTGELFF. The CDR3 nucleotides read TGCGCCAGCAGGGGACTAGCGGGAGACACCGGGGAGCTGTTTTTT.

The V gene is TRBV27, the J gene TRBJ2-7; no clear D gene. Germline CDR1 and CDR2: MNHEY and SMNVEV (reference sequence). Trimming removed 10 bases from V and 2 bases from J, with 24 bases in between. The CDR3 consists of 16 residues. CDR3: CATKGQVKEFPYEQYF. The DNA for the CDR3 is TGTGCCACAAAGGGCCAGGTCAAGGAGTTTCCCTACGAGCAGTACTTC.

J is TRBJ1-2 and V is TRBV6-1; D remains ambiguous. The germline gives CDR1 MNHNS, CDR2 SASEGT. There are 14 residues in the CDR3. Trimming shortened V by 4 bases and J by 0 bases, and 9 bases separated the two germline ends. The CDR3 spells CASSVSESNYGYTF. The CDR3 nucleotides read TGTGCCAGCAGTGTCTCGGAATCTAACTATGGCTACACCTTC.

J is TRBJ2-1 and V is TRBV29-1, with TRBD2 as a possible D gene (5 bases). CDR3 length: 12 amino acids. Trimming stripped 4 bases from V and 10 bases from J, with 14 bases between. CDR1 and CDR2 (germline): SQVTM, ANQGSEA. This CDR3 reads CSVALAPLEQFF. CDR3 nucleotides: TGCAGCGTTGCCCTAGCCCCACTAGAGCAGTTCTTC.

V and J are TRBV7-8 and TRBJ2-2; 13 bases are shared with TRBD2. This CDR3 spans 19 amino acids. CDR1 is SGHVS, CDR2 FQNEAQ, per germline. V shed 6 bases, J shed 1 base, and the junction held 11 bases outside the gene matches. CDR3 loop: CASRGRTSGGKRNTGELFF. CDR3 DNA sequence: TGTGCCAGCAGAGGGCGGACTAGCGGGGGAAAGAGGAACACCGGGGAGCTGTTTTTT.